This TCR beta chain was documented in a study of metastatic and nonmetastatic thyroid tumors. Points from the study as a whole: The reported finding was significantly higher TCR beta diversity in malignant thyroid tumors relative to benign nodules, in blood and tumor.

In this sample, this clone turned up many times. Its antigen is not known. No treatment of any kind had been given to any patient before thyroid surgery. Trimming shortened V by 6 bases and J by 5 bases, and 13 bases separated the two germline ends. The CDR3 spans 13 residues. Germline values: CDR1 MNHNS, CDR2 SASEGT. TCRdb recomputed clones from the PCR reads via MiXCR. The sample has some 27,000 clones; less than 25% are singletons. The source is a male donor with papillary thyroid cancer or a benign thyroid nodule (not recorded which). Some clones in this sample may be carry-over from other donors' samples. The specimen was blood. The chain recombines TRBV6-1 with TRBJ1-1; D is undetermined. DNA of the CDR3: TGTGCCAGCAGCCAGGACCCAGGTACTGAAGCTTTCTTT. Residues: CASSQDPGTEAFF.